One sample yielded the 29 T cell receptor beta chains listed below, sequenced in a study of early stage breast cancer tumors. Profiled with immunoSEQ multiplex PCR; TCRdb holds only in-frame clones, not every one. This table has about 25,000 clones, 60% to 70% appearing once. The specimen was breast tumor tissue. All receptors come from a person in their sixties with breast cancer.

The chain employs TRBV4-1 and TRBJ2-6; a weak D match, TRBD2 (7 bases). The CDR3 sequence is 18 residues long. Trimming took 0 bases from V and 2 from J, leaving 14 bases between them. Per germline, CDR1 MGHRA and CDR2 YSYEKL. This CDR3 is CASSQDHAGAAGANVLTF. For the CDR3, the DNA is TGCGCCAGCAGCCAAGATCACGCGGGGGCTGCTGGGGCCAACGTCCTGACTTTC.

The V call is TRBV6-5, the J call TRBJ2-1; no reliable D call. The CDR3 has 13 residues. Germline V gene data show CDR1 as MNHEY and CDR2 as SVGAGI. Trimming took 0 bases from V and 6 from J, leaving 6 bases between them. The CDR3 region has the DNA TGTGCCAGCAGTTACTCGGGCGTCAATGAGCAGTTCTTC. Protein product: CASSYSGVNEQFF.

In this sample, this clone turned up once. The rearrangement links TRBV4-3 to TRBJ2-7; 10 positions match TRBD1. The junction had 6 bases not matched to a gene; V was cut back by 0 bases and J by 1 base. CDR1 is LGHNA and CDR2 is YSLEER in the germline V gene. This CDR3 spans 17 amino acids. The CDR3 reads CASSQEYGTGVSYEQYF. The CDR3 nucleotides read TGCGCCAGCAGCCAAGAATACGGGACAGGGGTTTCCTACGAGCAGTACTTC.

The genes are TRBV7-2 and TRBJ1-5, with 8 bases aligning to TRBD1. CDR1 SGHTA and CDR2 FQGNSA come from the germline V gene. CDR3 size: 14 residues. With V trimmed by 2 bases and J by 7 bases, 4 bases remained unmatched. This chain's CDR3 is CASSLQGARQPQHF. CDR3 sequence (DNA): TGTGCCAGCAGCTTACAGGGGGCACGGCAGCCCCAGCATTTT.

This clone has a handful of counts. The gene calls are TRBV6-5 and TRBJ2-7; no reliable D call. The length of the CDR3 is 13 residues. Per germline, CDR1 MNHEY and CDR2 SVGAGI. V was clipped by 7 bases and J by 3 bases, with 13 bases between them. The CDR3 reads CASTGLDFYEQYF. The CDR3 bases are TGTGCCAGCACCGGCCTCGACTTCTACGAGCAGTACTTC.

The CDR3 protein is CASSQVGGEGAQPQHF. In nucleotides, the CDR3 is TGTGCCAGCAGCCAAGTTGGGGGGGAGGGAGCCCAGCCCCAGCATTTT. This rearrangement joins TRBV4-2 to TRBJ1-5; D is perhaps TRBD1 (5 bases). V gave up 1 base and J gave up 7 bases, with 17 bases separating them. The CDR3 has 16 residues. Germline V gene sequence: CDR1 LGHNA, CDR2 YNFKEQ.

This clone has only one observation. The chain employs TRBV5-1 and TRBJ2-5, with 9 positions matching TRBD2. This CDR3 comprises 15 residues. CDR1 and CDR2 from the germline V gene are SGHRS and YFSETQ. V was pared by 5 bases and J by 2 bases, with 7 bases of the junction left unmatched. CDR3 in amino acids: CASSPTSGSQETQYF. The CDR3 DNA reads as TGCGCCAGCAGTCCGACTAGCGGAAGTCAAGAGACCCAGTACTTC.

This sequence joins TRBV5-1 and TRBJ1-4; 7 nucleotides line up with TRBD1. This CDR3 contains 13 residues. Germline V gives CDR1 SGHRS, CDR2 YFSETQ. Trimming at V came to 2 bases and at J to 7 bases, leaving 2 bases not matched to a gene. DNA for the CDR3: TGCGCCAGCAGCTTACAGGGGAGTGAAAAACTGTTTTTT. Translation gives CASSLQGSEKLFF.

V gene TRBV5-6 combines with J gene TRBJ2-5; 8 bases map to TRBD2. CDR1 is SGHDT and CDR2 is YYEEEE in the germline V gene. Losses at the gene ends were 5 bases for V and 2 bases for J; bases not matched to a gene: 8. This CDR3 is 15 amino acids long. The CDR3 sequence is CASSPTSGLQETQYF. DNA of the CDR3: TGTGCCAGCAGTCCAACTAGCGGTCTACAAGAGACCCAGTACTTC. Complete variable domain (other parts from reference TRBV5-6 and TRBJ2-5): DAGVTQSPTHLIKTRGQQVTLRCSPKSGHDTVSWYQQALGQGPQFIFQYYEEEERQRGNFPDRFSGHQFPNYSSELNVNALLLGDSALYLCASSPTSGLQETQYFGPGTRLLVL.

This clone was counted a few times. The chain joins TRBV5-1 to TRBJ2-7; D gene ambiguous. CDR1 is SGHRS, CDR2 YFSETQ, per germline. The CDR3 consists of 12 residues. Trimming shortened V by 1 base and J by 5 bases, and 7 bases separated the two germline ends. This CDR3 is CASSLPADEQYF. CDR3 in DNA: TGCGCCAGCAGCTTGCCCGCGGACGAGCAGTACTTC.

The chain carries TRBV7-9 and TRBJ1-2, with D perhaps matching TRBD1 (6 bases). CDR3 length: 12 residues. The germline V gene encodes CDR1 SEHNR and CDR2 FQNEAQ (reference sequence). The V and J ends lost 11 bases and 8 bases respectively, with 18 bases between them. The CDR3 sequence: CASGQNREGYTF. The DNA of the CDR3 is TGTGCCTCAGGGCAGAACAGGGAAGGCTACACCTTC.

The chain uses TRBV11-2 and TRBJ2-5; weak D call: TRBD2 (5 bases). The germline gives CDR1 SGHAT, CDR2 FQNNGV. The CDR3 is 14 amino acids. Trimming cost V 4 bases and J 2 bases, with 11 bases left between them. The chain's CDR3 is CASSYNEGQETQYF. In nucleotides, the CDR3 is TGTGCCAGCAGCTACAATGAGGGACAAGAGACCCAGTACTTC.

This clone counts as medium-sized (0.01 to 0.1%). Other DNA sequences within the sample encode an identical CDR3. This chain joins TRBV7-9 and TRBJ2-7; TRBD2 agrees at 13 bases. Germline values: CDR1 SEHNR, CDR2 FQNEAQ (reference sequence). Trimming removed 5 bases from V and 3 bases from J; junction bases left unmatched: 7. This CDR3 is 16 amino acids long. This chain's CDR3 is CASSHPRTSGSYEQYF. The CDR3 region has the DNA TGTGCCAGCAGCCATCCAAGGACTAGCGGGAGCTACGAGCAGTACTTC.

The genes are TRBV9 and TRBJ2-2; D is perhaps TRBD1 (5 bases). Germline values: CDR1 SGDLS, CDR2 YYNGEE. V was cut by 5 bases and J by 1 base, with 9 bases left in between. This CDR3 region has 14 residues. The DNA for the CDR3 is TGTGCCAGCAGACGACAGTTGAACACCGGGGAGCTGTTTTTT. It yields the protein CASRRQLNTGELFF.

By share, this clone counts as medium-sized. The rearrangement uses TRBV2 and TRBJ1-5, with TRBD1 matching 12 bases. V lost 5 bases and J lost 6; bases outside the gene matches: 11. Germline CDR1 and CDR2: SNHLY and FYNNEI. The CDR3 has 17 amino acids. The CDR3 sequence is CASSLPGTGGGSQPQHF. In DNA form, the CDR3 reads TGTGCCAGCAGTCTACCCGGGACAGGGGGCGGAAGTCAGCCCCAGCATTTT.

This rearrangement joins TRBV7-9 to TRBJ2-7, with 11 bases lining up with TRBD2. This CDR3 comprises 17 residues. CDR1 and CDR2 from the germline V gene are SEHNR and FQNEAQ (reference sequence). The V segment lost 5 bases and the J segment 0 bases; nucleotides outside the gene matches: 9. The CDR3: CASSPLPTSGASYEQYF. The CDR3 nucleotides are TGTGCCAGCAGCCCTCTCCCGACTAGCGGGGCCTCCTACGAGCAGTACTTC.

The chain joins TRBV11-3 to TRBJ2-7, with 8 bases aligning to TRBD2. This CDR3 spans 12 amino acids. V was clipped by 6 bases and J by 5 bases; unmatched bases: 3. In germline, CDR1 is SGHNT, CDR2 YENEEA. CDR3 residues: CASSYSGDEQYF. In DNA, the CDR3 is TGTGCCAGCAGTTATAGCGGGGACGAGCAGTACTTC.

The genes are TRBV19 and TRBJ1-5, with 7 bases aligning to TRBD1. The CDR3 contains 19 residues. After removal of 1 base from V and 2 bases from J, the junction contained 14 bases not matched to a gene. The germline V gene has CDR1 LNHDA and CDR2 SQIVND (reference sequence). The CDR3 protein is CASSIGVGTVEDGNQPQHF. The DNA of the CDR3 is TGTGCCAGTAGTATAGGAGTGGGGACAGTCGAGGATGGCAATCAGCCCCAGCATTTT.

The rearrangement links TRBV7-2 to TRBJ1-1, with D possibly TRBD1 on 5 matching bases. Germline CDR1 is SGHTA and CDR2 is FQGNSA. This CDR3 spans 15 amino acids. Trimming cost V 0 bases and J 4 bases, with 12 bases left between them. CDR3 protein: CASSLARIGGTEAFF. CDR3 bases: TGTGCCAGCAGCTTAGCCAGGATCGGGGGCACTGAAGCTTTCTTT.

The chain recombines TRBV9 with TRBJ1-4, with D perhaps TRBD1 (6 bases). From germline, CDR1 is SGDLS and CDR2 YYNGEE. V was trimmed by 0 bases and J by 6 bases, leaving 12 bases between them. The CDR3 has 15 residues. Here the CDR3 reads CASSVDRGGDEKLFF. The CDR3 region has the DNA TGTGCCAGCAGCGTAGATCGAGGGGGAGATGAAAAACTGTTTTTT.

V usage is TRBV25-1 and J usage is TRBJ1-2, with D unresolved. Trimming removed 5 bases from V and 4 bases from J, with 14 bases in between. Germline V gene sequence: CDR1 MGHDK, CDR2 SYGVNS. CDR3 length: 14 residues. CDR3 loop: CASSIQTAGYGYTF. CDR3 coding DNA: TGTGCCAGCAGTATCCAAACGGCGGGCTATGGCTACACCTTC.

V is TRBV11-3 and J is TRBJ2-1, with a tentative D call TRBD2 (6 bases). The CDR3 length is 15 residues. Germline V gives CDR1 SGHNT, CDR2 YENEEA. Between the trimmed V and J ends, which lost 4 bases and 5 bases, there was a span of 15 bases. CDR3 residues: CASSSSGTGNNEQFF. The DNA of the CDR3 is TGTGCCAGCAGCTCAAGTGGGACTGGGAACAATGAGCAGTTCTTC. Drawing the rest from reference TRBV11-3 and TRBJ2-1, the complete variable domain is EAGVVQSPRYKIIEKKQPVAFWCNPISGHNTLYWYLQNLGQGPELLIRYENEEAVDDSQLPKDRFSAERLKGVDSTLKIQPAELGDSAVYLCASSSSGTGNNEQFFGPGTRLTVL.

The chain combines TRBV7-9 with TRBJ2-5, with 7 bases fitting TRBD2. Trimming cost V 5 bases and J 2 bases; bases outside gene matches: 11. This CDR3 is built from 16 residues. Germline V lookup: CDR1 SEHNR, CDR2 FQNEAQ (reference sequence). The CDR3 coding sequence is TGTGCCAGCAGCCCTAACCGGACTAGTAAGCAAGAGACCCAGTACTTC. It encodes CASSPNRTSKQETQYF. Full variable domain (remainder filled in from reference TRBV7-9 and TRBJ2-5): DTGVSQNPRHKITKRGQNVTFRCDPISEHNRLYWYRQTLGQGPEFLTYFQNEAQLEKSRLLSDRFSAERPKGSFSTLEIQRTEQGDSAMYLCASSPNRTSKQETQYFGPGTRLLVL.

This clone has only a few counts. V gene TRBV27 combines with J gene TRBJ2-2; TRBD1 aligns across 8 bases. The V segment lost 6 bases and the J segment 2 bases; nucleotides outside the gene matches: 11. Germline CDR1 reads MNHEY; CDR2 reads SMNVEV (reference sequence). This CDR3 contains 17 residues. CDR3 region: CASRPYVGTGNTGELFF. CDR3 in DNA: TGTGCCAGCAGGCCTTACGTCGGGACAGGAAACACCGGGGAGCTGTTTTTT.

The chain recombines TRBV11-2 with TRBJ2-3; the D is unclear. The germline V gene has CDR1 SGHAT and CDR2 FQNNGV. The V gene lost 1 base and the J gene lost 0 bases, with 8 bases spanning the gap. The CDR3 runs to 15 residues. Here the CDR3 reads CASSLGVTSTDTQYF. In DNA form, the CDR3 reads TGTGCCAGCAGCTTAGGAGTAACTAGCACAGATACGCAGTATTTT. The complete variable domain, with remaining parts taken from reference TRBV11-2 and TRBJ2-3, reads EAGVAQSPRYKIIEKRQSVAFWCNPISGHATLYWYQQILGQGPKLLIQFQNNGVVDDSQLPKDRFSAERLKGVDSTLKIQPAKLEDSAVYLCASSLGVTSTDTQYFGPGTRLTVL.

The chain has TRBV19 and TRBJ2-2, with D possibly matching TRBD1 (6 bases). This CDR3 region has 15 residues. Germline V gene sequence: CDR1 LNHDA, CDR2 SQIVND (reference sequence). Trimming stripped 5 bases from V and 1 base from J, with 11 bases between. The CDR3 DNA sequence: TGTGCCAGTAGTCTCTTCAGGGGGAACACCGGGGAGCTGTTTTTT. Translating gives CASSLFRGNTGELFF.

This clone was recorded a few times. The J gene is TRBJ1-3, the V gene TRBV7-9; D gene unclear. V gave up 5 bases and J gave up 4 bases, with 18 bases separating them. Germline-derived CDR1 and CDR2 are SEHNR and FQNEAQ (reference sequence). The CDR3 is 16 amino acids. The CDR3 DNA is TGTGCCAGCAGCCCCACGAGGGCCGTGGTAGGAAACACCATATATTTT. Translation: CASSPTRAVVGNTIYF.

This clone showed up just once. The CDR3 bases are TGTGCCAGCAGCTTAGGATCAGGGTCCACCGGGGAGCTGTTTTTT. Its protein product is CASSLGSGSTGELFF. The genes are TRBV5-8 and TRBJ2-2, with D possibly TRBD1 on 5 matching bases. V shed 2 bases and J shed 4 bases, with 12 bases lying between them. Germline V lookup: CDR1 SGHTS, CDR2 YDEGEE. The CDR3 is 15 amino acids. Supplemented by reference TRBV5-8 and TRBJ2-2, the full variable domain reads EAGVTQSPTHLIKTRGQQATLRCSPISGHTSVYWYQQALGLGLQFLLWYDEGEERNRGNFPPRFSGRQFPNYSSELNVNALELEDSALYLCASSLGSGSTGELFFGEGSRLTVL.

The genes are TRBV18 and TRBJ2-3, with TRBD2 identical over 8 bases. CDR3 size: 15 residues. The V and J ends lost 6 bases and 1 base, in that order; junction bases with no gene match: 6. Germline V lookup: CDR1 KGHSH, CDR2 LQKENI. In nucleotides, the CDR3 is TGTGCCAGCTCTCTGACTAGCGCCCGCACAGATACGCAGTATTTT. This gives the protein CASSLTSARTDTQYF.